The next 9 T cell receptor beta chains were all read from a single sample in a study of blood T cell repertoires in COVID-19. The protocol was immunoSEQ multiplex PCR, while the TCRdb copy is restricted to in-frame clones and leaves out a portion. In the table there are more than 40,000 clones, roughly 91% of which are singletons. Specimen: peripheral blood. These receptors were taken from a man between 45 and 60 years old with active COVID-19.

Here the CDR3 DNA reads TGCGCCAGCAGCCAAGGACTAGCGGGGCTTTTTAGCACAGATACGCAGTATTTT. It codes for CASSQGLAGLFSTDTQYF. This chain uses TRBV4-1 with TRBJ2-3, with 11 bases lining up with TRBD2. The trim removed 1 base at V and 0 bases at J, leaving 6 bases unmatched. Germline V lookup: CDR1 MGHRA, CDR2 YSYEKL. The CDR3 covers 18 residues.

This CDR3 is CASSFRGEQFF. CDR3 coding DNA: TGTGCCAGCAGCTTCAGGGGGGAGCAGTTCTTC. J is TRBJ2-1 and V is TRBV5-4, with 7 bases lining up with TRBD1. The CDR3 totals 11 residues. The germline CDR1 and CDR2 sequences are SGHNT and YYREEE (reference sequence). V lost 2 bases and J lost 10; bases outside the gene matches: 0.

The chain links TRBV7-2 to TRBJ2-5; D unresolved. CDR1 is SGHTA and CDR2 is FQGNSA in the germline V gene. V was shortened by 2 bases and J by 5 bases, with 9 bases between the two germline ends. The CDR3 is 13 amino acids. This CDR3 reads CASSLTEWETQYF. CDR3 nucleotides: TGTGCCAGCAGCTTAACTGAATGGGAGACCCAGTACTTC.

The gene calls are TRBV7-3 and TRBJ2-1; 10 bases are shared with TRBD1. Germline assignment: CDR1 SGHTA and CDR2 FQGTGA. CDR3 length: 17 residues. V gave up 3 bases and J gave up 4 bases; unmatched junction bases: 9. CDR3 region: CASSFRGRDRGYNEQFF. The CDR3 DNA sequence: TGTGCCAGCAGCTTTCGGGGGAGGGACAGGGGATACAATGAGCAGTTCTTC. The whole variable domain, filled in from reference TRBV7-3 and TRBJ2-1, reads GAGVSQTPSNKVTEKGKYVELRCDPISGHTALYWYRQSLGQGPEFLIYFQGTGAADDSGLPNDRFFAVRPEGSVSTLKIQRTERGDSAVYLCASSFRGRDRGYNEQFFGPGTRLTVL.

This clone has just a few counts. V gene TRBV19 combines with J gene TRBJ2-7; 7 bases agree with TRBD1. Looked up from germline, CDR1 is LNHDA and CDR2 is SQIVND (reference sequence). Trimming cost V 4 bases and J 0 bases; bases outside gene matches: 9. This CDR3 has 16 residues. This CDR3 reads CASSTRTGTDSYEQYF. The CDR3 DNA follows: TGTGCCAGTAGTACCAGAACCGGGACAGACTCCTACGAGCAGTACTTC.

This chain's CDR3 is CAWSVADSPNYEQYF. DNA of the CDR3: TGTGCCTGGAGTGTCGCGGACAGTCCTAACTACGAGCAGTACTTC. The V gene is TRBV30, the J gene TRBJ2-7, with D perhaps matching TRBD1 (6 bases). Trimming took off 0 bases at V and 3 bases at J, with 15 bases between the two ends. The CDR3 covers 15 residues. The germline CDR1 and CDR2 sequences are GTSNPN and SVGIG (reference sequence).

The rearrangement joins TRBV15 to TRBJ1-2; D not certain. The CDR3 runs to 15 residues. The V gene's germline CDR1 is LNHNV and CDR2 YYDKDF (reference sequence). The V end was cut by 0 bases, the J end by 0 bases, with 8 bases between. The CDR3 coding sequence is TGTGCCACCAGCAGAGATAGGAGCCCTAACTATGGCTACACCTTC. Protein sequence: CATSRDRSPNYGYTF.

This clone was seen a single time. The chain links TRBV3-1 (or the pseudogene TRBV3-2) to TRBJ2-1, with TRBD2 matching over 12 bases. Germline CDR1 is LGHDT and CDR2 is YNNKEL (reference sequence). The CDR3 spans 16 residues. V was clipped by 2 bases and J by 7 bases; unmatched bases: 6. The CDR3 sequence: CASSQLAGGPGNEQFF. As DNA, the CDR3 is TGTGCCAGCAGCCAACTAGCGGGGGGGCCGGGGAATGAGCAGTTCTTC.

This rearrangement joins TRBV19 to TRBJ2-3; D is perhaps TRBD2 (6 bases). The CDR3 loop spans 16 amino acids. CDR1 is LNHDA and CDR2 is SQIVND in the germline V gene (reference sequence). V was shortened by 3 bases and J by 1 base, with 14 bases between the two germline ends. The CDR3, as DNA: TGTGCCAGTAGTATGCTCCGGGACTCTCGCACAGATACGCAGTATTTT. Translation: CASSMLRDSRTDTQYF. Complete variable domain (other parts from reference TRBV19 and TRBJ2-3): DGGITQSPKYLFRKEGQNVTLSCEQNLNHDAMYWYRQDPGQGLRLIYYSQIVNDFQKGDIAEGYSVSREKKESFPLTVTSAQKNPTAFYLCASSMLRDSRTDTQYFGPGTRLTVL.